Presented here are 8 T cell receptor beta chains from one specimen sequenced in a study of cytomegalovirus exposure and HLA in healthy donors. The data were produced by immunoSEQ multiplex PCR, yet TCRdb's version contains in-frame clones alone and is incomplete. There are around 300,000 clones in the sample; roughly 88% occur only once, and approximately 0.96% lies in the top ten. Sequenced: PBMCs. These TCRs come from a young man in good health and CMV-seronegative.

The chain recombines TRBV11-2 with TRBJ2-3; 8 bases match TRBD2. The length of the CDR3 is 15 residues. Germline-derived CDR1 and CDR2 are SGHAT and FQNNGV. J gave up 4 bases and V 1 base, and 4 bases lay outside the gene matches. Written as DNA, the CDR3 is TGTGCCAGCAGCTTAGGCGGGGGGCAGTCAGATACGCAGTATTTT. This gives the protein CASSLGGGQSDTQYF.

This clone is a singleton in its sample. V gene TRBV6-5 combines with J gene TRBJ1-4; TRBD1 agrees at 7 bases. This CDR3 has 12 amino acids. The germline gives CDR1 MNHEY, CDR2 SVGAGI. After removal of 2 bases from V and 12 bases from J, the junction contained 3 bases not matched to a gene. The CDR3 nucleotides read TGTGCCAGCAGTTACCGACAGGGCCAACTGTTTTTT. Translated, it gives CASSYRQGQLFF.

The CDR3 loop reads CASSEVGAYGYTF. The CDR3 region has the DNA TGCGCCAGCAGTGAGGTGGGAGCCTATGGCTACACCTTC. The J gene is TRBJ1-2, the V gene TRBV10-2; no clear D. Germline assignment: CDR1 WSHSY and CDR2 SAAADI. Trimming took off 2 bases at V and 4 bases at J, with 8 bases between the two ends. This CDR3 is 13 amino acids long.

The sample holds a few counts of this clone. The chain combines TRBV6-5 with TRBJ1-1; 9 bases match TRBD1. Looked up from germline, CDR1 is MNHEY and CDR2 is SVGAGI. CDR3 length: 14 residues. The V gene end was trimmed by 2 bases and the J gene end by 7 bases; junction bases not matched to a gene: 5. The CDR3 DNA is TGTGCCAGCAGTTACAACAGGGGGCCGGATGAAGCTTTCTTT. This encodes CASSYNRGPDEAFF.

The J gene is TRBJ1-1, the V gene TRBV5-5, with D perhaps matching TRBD1 (5 bases). The CDR3 spans 15 residues. Trimming shortened V by 4 bases and J by 7 bases, and 20 bases separated the two germline ends. From germline, CDR1 is SGHKS and CDR2 YYEKEE (reference sequence). Here the CDR3 DNA reads TGTGCCAGCAGCCTTTACGGGACTCGGGACTATGAAGCTTTCTTT. Translating gives CASSLYGTRDYEAFF.

The gene calls are TRBV10-3 and TRBJ1-6; D ambiguous. This CDR3 is 16 amino acids long. With 0 bases removed from V and 7 bases from J, the gap between germline ends came to 13 bases. Germline CDR1 reads ENHRY; CDR2 reads SYGVKD. The chain's CDR3 is CAISESKGATNSPLHF. As DNA, the CDR3 is TGTGCCATCAGTGAGTCAAAGGGAGCTACCAATTCACCCCTCCACTTT.

The CDR3 loop is CASSPRDVSPTSYEQYF. The CDR3 DNA reads TGCGCCAGCAGCCCCCGAGATGTTAGTCCCACGAGCTACGAGCAGTACTTC. The chain links TRBV4-1 to TRBJ2-7; no clear D. Trimming shortened V by 4 bases and J by 3 bases, and 22 bases separated the two germline ends. This CDR3 is built from 17 residues. The V gene's germline CDR1 is MGHRA and CDR2 YSYEKL.

The chain has TRBV4-2 and TRBJ2-7, with D perhaps matching TRBD2 (5 bases). The CDR3 consists of 14 residues. The V gene's germline CDR1 is LGHNA and CDR2 YNFKEQ. The ends were cut back, 4 bases at V and 0 bases at J, with 10 bases in the middle. CDR3 residues: CASSPTGSSYEQYF. CDR3 sequence (DNA): TGTGCCAGCAGCCCGACGGGGAGCTCCTACGAGCAGTACTTC.